This is a list of T cell receptor beta chains from one sample in a study of response to subunit inactivated influenza vaccine. TCRdb analysed the RT-PCR reads with MiXCR anew, one entry per CDR3 protein. The sample records approximately 730,000 distinct CDR3 sequences, around 13% being singletons. The source was PBMCs from blood, collected 14 to 15 days before vaccination. These receptors were taken from a man aged 45-60 years who received an inactivated influenza vaccine. Each CDR3 is given with its conserved first and last residue. A D gene is named only where the DNA matches it firmly. Clone size is given for some rows only: seen once, a few or many times, or a class if the clone is expanded.

15	TRBJ2-1	.	.	TRBV29-1	TGCAGCGTTGAAGGGTCGGGGGTCTCCTACAATGAGCAGTTCTTC	CSVEGSGVSYNEQFF
15	TRBJ1-3	.	few	TRBV5-1	TGCGCCAGCAGCTTGGCCACAGCCTCTGGAAACACCATATATTTT	CASSLATASGNTIYF
15	TRBJ2-3	TRBD2	many	TRBV27	TGTGCCAGCAGTTTAACGAGCGGGGGGGCCATTACGCAGTATTTT	CASSLTSGGAITQYF
15	TRBJ1-6	TRBD1	.	TRBV6-1	TGTGCCAGCAGCGACCTGACAGGGGTTAATTCACCCCTCCACTTT	CASSDLTGVNSPLHF
16	TRBJ2-2	.	few	TRBV27	TGTGCCAGCAGTTTATACAGGGACGGCGACACCGGGGAGCTGTTTTTT	CASSLYRDGDTGELFF
15	TRBJ2-2	.	few	TRBV10-1	TGCGCCAGCAGTGATAACAGGGCGAACACCGGGGAGCTGTTTTTT	CASSDNRANTGELFF
16	TRBJ2-7	.	few	TRBV4-1	TGCGCCAGCAGCCAAGACCTTCTGGGGTTTTCCTACGAGCAGTACTTC	CASSQDLLGFSYEQYF
16	TRBJ2-2	TRBD2	.	TRBV7-2	TGTGCCAGCAGCCCCCGGGCTAGCGGGATAACCGCGGAGCTGTTTTTT	CASSPRASGITAELFF
13	TRBJ2-7	TRBD2	.	TRBV20-1	TGCAGTGCCTCACGGGGGGAGAAAGGCGAGCAGTACTTC	CSASRGEKGEQYF
16	TRBJ2-5	TRBD2	few	TRBV27	TGTGCCAGCAGTTTATCCCGGACTAGCGGGCGAGAGACCCAGTACTTC	CASSLSRTSGRETQYF
15	TRBJ1-5	.	.	TRBV7-2	TGTGCCAGCAGCGTATATCCGGGAAGCAATCAGCCCCAGCATTTT	CASSVYPGSNQPQHF
15	TRBJ2-3	.	.	TRBV4-3	TGCGCCAGCAGCCAAGATGGGGGCCCGGGGGACTGGCAGTATTTT	CASSQDGGPGDWQYF
15	TRBJ2-1	.	.	TRBV7-2	TGTGCCAGCAGCCCTTTCGATACTACGGACAATGAGCAGTTCTTC	CASSPFDTTDNEQFF
13	TRBJ1-2	.	.	TRBV28	TGTGCCAGCACCGAGTTAGGGGGCTATGGCTACACCTTC	CASTELGGYGYTF
12	TRBJ1-6	.	few	TRBV6-2/TRBV6-3	TGTGCCAGCCAGGGGAGGGCTTCACCCCTCCACTTT	CASQGRASPLHF
14	TRBJ2-3	.	few	TRBV5-1	TGCGCCAGCAGCAGGAGGACAAGCACAGATACGCAGTATTTT	CASSRRTSTDTQYF
15	TRBJ2-7	TRBD1	.	TRBV6-5	TGTGCCAGCAGTTACACCTTCAGGGGGAACTACGAGCAGTACTTC	CASSYTFRGNYEQYF
13	TRBJ2-7	.	few	TRBV20-1	TGCAGTGCTAGACCCCAAGGAAGTAACGAGCAGTACTTC	CSARPQGSNEQYF
15	TRBJ1-6	TRBD1	few	TRBV10-3	TGTGCCATCAGCTCTTCCGGGACAGGGAATTCACCCCTCCACTTT	CAISSSGTGNSPLHF
14	TRBJ2-7	.	few	TRBV15	TGTGCCACCAGCAGAGATCCGGATTTCAACGAGCAGTACTTC	CATSRDPDFNEQYF
14	TRBJ2-2	.	few	TRBV6-1	TGTGCCAGCAGGCAGGGGTCTGACACCGGGGAGCTGTTTTTT	CASRQGSDTGELFF
15	TRBJ2-3	.	.	TRBV10-3	TGTGCCATCAGTGGAGGGAGTCCCGGCACAGATACGCAGTATTTT	CAISGGSPGTDTQYF
14	TRBJ2-3	.	few	TRBV7-2	TGTGCCAGCAGCTTGGATGGGAATCGGGATACGCAGTATTTT	CASSLDGNRDTQYF
15	TRBJ1-4	.	.	TRBV7-9	TGTGCCAGCAGCTTAGGACCAGGAACTAATGAAAAACTGTTTTTT	CASSLGPGTNEKLFF
16	TRBJ2-1	.	few	TRBV14	TGTGCCAGCAGCCCTGCGGACCGGCGCAAGTACAATGAGCAGTTCTTC	CASSPADRRKYNEQFF
16	TRBJ1-4	TRBD1	.	TRBV4-3	TGCGCCAGCAGCCAAGAGATCATGGCAGGGGGGGAAAAACTGTTTTTT	CASSQEIMAGGEKLFF
15	TRBJ1-2	TRBD1	few	TRBV6-5	TGTGCCAGCAGTTACAGAGACAGGGTACGGGATGGCTACACCTTC	CASSYRDRVRDGYTF
20	TRBJ2-5	.	few	TRBV4-1	TGCGCCAGCAGCCAGTTAGAATTCAGGGGGGAACCTTTTTTTCAAGAGACCCAGTACTTC	CASSQLEFRGEPFFQETQYF
12	TRBJ2-1	TRBD2	.	TRBV30	TGTGCCTGGAGTGTCGGGGGGATAGAGCAGTTCTTC	CAWSVGGIEQFF
15	TRBJ2-7	.	few	TRBV6-1	TGTGCCAGCAGGGGGTTCGGGACCTCGGAGGGCGAGCAGTACTTC	CASRGFGTSEGEQYF
16	TRBJ2-3	.	.	TRBV18	TGTGCCAGCTCACTTCGGACAGAAGGTAGCACAGATACGCAGTATTTT	CASSLRTEGSTDTQYF
16	TRBJ1-6	.	.	TRBV20-1	TGCAGTGCCACACCGGGAGGAAGCTCCTATAATTCACCCCTCCACTTT	CSATPGGSSYNSPLHF
17	TRBJ2-1	TRBD2	few	TRBV7-2	TGTGCCAGCAGCCCCAACCCCACTAGCGGGAGAGCGTATGAGCAGTTCTTC	CASSPNPTSGRAYEQFF
14	TRBJ1-1	TRBD1	.	TRBV6-5	TGTGCCAGCAGTTACTCACAGGGGGGAGGTCAGGCTTTCTTT	CASSYSQGGGQAFF
15	TRBJ2-1	.	few	TRBV10-3	TGTGCCATCAGCGACCGGGACCCTACCTACAATGAGCAGTTCTTC	CAISDRDPTYNEQFF
15	TRBJ2-7	.	many	TRBV13	TGTGCCAGCAGCTTACTAGGACAGAGCTCCGGCGAGCAGTACTTC	CASSLLGQSSGEQYF
20	TRBJ2-6	.	.	TRBV27	TGTGCCAGCAGAAAAGGGGCGAGTGGACAGCGAGTTTCTGGGGCCAACGTCCTGACTTTC	CASRKGASGQRVSGANVLTF